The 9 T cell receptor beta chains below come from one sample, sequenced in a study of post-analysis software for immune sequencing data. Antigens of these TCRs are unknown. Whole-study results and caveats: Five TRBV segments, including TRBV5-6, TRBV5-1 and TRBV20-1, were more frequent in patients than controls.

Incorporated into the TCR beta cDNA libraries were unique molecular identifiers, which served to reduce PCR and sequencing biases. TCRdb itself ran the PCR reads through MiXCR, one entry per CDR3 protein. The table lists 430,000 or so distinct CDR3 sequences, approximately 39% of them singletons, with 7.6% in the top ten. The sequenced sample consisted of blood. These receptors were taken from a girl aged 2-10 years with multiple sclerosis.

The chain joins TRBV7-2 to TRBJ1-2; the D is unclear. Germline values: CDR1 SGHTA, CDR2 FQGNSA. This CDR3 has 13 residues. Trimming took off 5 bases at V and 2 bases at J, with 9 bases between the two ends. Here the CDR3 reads CASSPSLNYGYTF. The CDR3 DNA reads TGTGCCAGCAGCCCCAGCTTAAACTATGGCTACACCTTC.

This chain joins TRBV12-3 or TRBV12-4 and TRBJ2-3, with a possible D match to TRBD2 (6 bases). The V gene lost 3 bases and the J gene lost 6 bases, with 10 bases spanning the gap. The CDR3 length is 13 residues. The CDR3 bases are TGTGCCAGCAGTTTGACTAGTTTGGATACGCAGTATTTT. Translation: CASSLTSLDTQYF.

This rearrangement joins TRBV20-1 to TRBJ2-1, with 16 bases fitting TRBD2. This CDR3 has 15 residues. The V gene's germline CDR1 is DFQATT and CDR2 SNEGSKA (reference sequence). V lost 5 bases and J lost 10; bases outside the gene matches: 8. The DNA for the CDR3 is TGCAGTGCTCCCGAGGGGACTAGCGGGAGGGTCGAGCAGTTCTTC. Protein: CSAPEGTSGRVEQFF.

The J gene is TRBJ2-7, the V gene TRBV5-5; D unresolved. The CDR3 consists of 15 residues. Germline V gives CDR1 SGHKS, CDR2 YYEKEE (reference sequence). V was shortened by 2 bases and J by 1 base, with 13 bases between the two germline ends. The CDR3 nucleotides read TGTGCCAGCAGCTTTACAATCGCCGGGTCCTACGAGCAGTACTTC. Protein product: CASSFTIAGSYEQYF.

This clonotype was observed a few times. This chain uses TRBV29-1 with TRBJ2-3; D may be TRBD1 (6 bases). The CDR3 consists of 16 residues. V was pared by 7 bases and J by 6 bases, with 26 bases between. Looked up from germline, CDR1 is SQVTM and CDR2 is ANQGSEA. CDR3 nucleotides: TGCAGCGCCCAGGGGCTCCTAGGCCCCGGCGCTGATACGCAGTATTTT. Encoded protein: CSAQGLLGPGADTQYF.

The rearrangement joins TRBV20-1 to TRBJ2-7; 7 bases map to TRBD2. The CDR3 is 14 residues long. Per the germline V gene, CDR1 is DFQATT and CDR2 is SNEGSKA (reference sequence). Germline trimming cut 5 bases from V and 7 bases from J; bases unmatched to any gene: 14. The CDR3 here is CSAGGGDYLGEQYF. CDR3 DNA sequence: TGCAGTGCTGGAGGTGGGGACTACCTCGGGGAGCAGTACTTC.

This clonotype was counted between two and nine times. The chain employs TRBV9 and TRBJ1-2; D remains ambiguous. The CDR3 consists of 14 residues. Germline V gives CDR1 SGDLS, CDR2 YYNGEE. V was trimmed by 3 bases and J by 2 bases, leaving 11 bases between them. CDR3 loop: CASSEPGINYGYTF. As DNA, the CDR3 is TGTGCCAGCAGCGAACCCGGGATCAACTATGGCTACACCTTC.

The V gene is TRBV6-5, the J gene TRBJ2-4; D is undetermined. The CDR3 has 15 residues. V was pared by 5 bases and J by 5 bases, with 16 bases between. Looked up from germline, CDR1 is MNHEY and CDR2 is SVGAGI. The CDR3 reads CASSRIGPSENIQYF. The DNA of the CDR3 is TGTGCCAGCAGTAGGATAGGGCCAAGCGAAAACATTCAGTACTTC.

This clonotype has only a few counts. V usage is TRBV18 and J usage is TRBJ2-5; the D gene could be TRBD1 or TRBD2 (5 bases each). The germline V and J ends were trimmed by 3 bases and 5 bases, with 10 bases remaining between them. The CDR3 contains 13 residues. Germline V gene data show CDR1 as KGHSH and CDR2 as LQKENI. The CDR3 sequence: CASSPLEGETQYF. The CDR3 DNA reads TGTGCCAGCTCACCGTTAGAGGGGGAGACCCAGTACTTC.